This entry lists 32 T cell receptor beta chains sequenced from one sample in a study of cytomegalovirus exposure and HLA in healthy donors. The PCR made use of 60 Vbeta and 13 Jbeta primers. Clones were sequenced by immunoSEQ multiplex PCR, and TCRdb holds only the in-frame ones, with some missing. The table has around 67,000 clones, roughly 69% seen once. The sample consisted of PBMCs. Source of these receptors: a woman aged 45-65 years in good health and CMV-seronegative.

This clone has just a few counts. V and J are TRBV10-3 and TRBJ2-7; no firm D call. CDR3 length: 13 amino acids. CDR1 is ENHRY and CDR2 is SYGVKD in the germline V gene. V lost 4 bases to trimming and J lost 1 base, with 8 bases between them. CDR3 in amino acids: CAISVTASYEQYF. The DNA of the CDR3 is TGTGCCATCAGTGTTACAGCATCCTACGAGCAGTACTTC.

This chain links TRBV4-3 with TRBJ2-7, with TRBD2 matching over 9 bases. V lost 0 bases to trimming and J lost 4 bases; unmatched junction nucleotides: 10. CDR1 and CDR2 (germline): LGHNA, YSLEER. The CDR3 sequence is 17 residues long. CDR3 residues: CASSQDGELAGLYEQYF. The CDR3 bases are TGCGCCAGCAGCCAAGATGGGGAGCTAGCGGGACTTTACGAGCAGTACTTC.

Notes on this clone: The sample has other DNA sequences that encode this CDR3 too. The rearrangement links TRBV20-1 to TRBJ1-2; D is uncertain. The CDR3 loop spans 9 amino acids. Per germline, CDR1 DFQATT and CDR2 SNEGSKA (reference sequence). Trimming took off 5 bases at V and 4 bases at J, with 2 bases between the two ends. This CDR3 is CSALYGYTF. The CDR3 coding sequence is TGCAGTGCTCTCTATGGCTACACCTTC.

The chain uses TRBV6-5 and TRBJ1-1; D is undetermined. CDR3 size: 13 residues. Germline lookup yields CDR1 MNHEY and CDR2 SVGAGI. V dropped 7 bases and J dropped 1 base, with 10 bases sitting between them. CDR3 protein: CASKGVENTEAFF. The CDR3 DNA sequence: TGTGCCAGCAAAGGAGTGGAGAACACTGAAGCTTTCTTT.

The gene calls are TRBV7-2 and TRBJ1-2, with D possibly matching TRBD1 (6 bases). Between the trimmed V and J ends, which lost 4 bases and 8 bases, there was a span of 14 bases. The CDR3 totals 13 residues. Germline V gene lookup returns CDR1 SGHTA and CDR2 FQGNSA. The CDR3 loop reads CASSSTRGGGYTF. The CDR3 nucleotides read TGTGCCAGCAGCTCAACGCGGGGGGGCGGCTACACCTTC.

The chain is built from TRBV18 and TRBJ1-1, with 10 bases fitting TRBD1. Germline V gene sequence: CDR1 KGHSH, CDR2 LQKENI. The CDR3 consists of 16 residues. Trimming cost V 1 base and J 6 bases; bases outside gene matches: 8. The CDR3 sequence: CASSPQGGQGSAEAFF. The CDR3 DNA is TGTGCCAGCTCACCACAGGGGGGACAGGGGAGCGCTGAAGCTTTCTTT. The entire variable domain, with the rest obtained from reference TRBV18 and TRBJ1-1, is as follows: NAGVMQNPRHLVRRRGQEARLRCSPMKGHSHVYWYRQLPEEGLKFMVYLQKENIIDESGMPKERFSAEFPKEGPSILRIQQVVRGDSAAYFCASSPQGGQGSAEAFFGQGTRLTVV.

Sample share makes this clone medium-sized. The chain carries TRBV5-4 and TRBJ2-5, with D possibly matching TRBD1 (6 bases). The CDR3 is made up of 12 amino acids. Germline V gene lookup returns CDR1 SGHNT and CDR2 YYREEE (reference sequence). Trimming cost V 10 bases and J 0 bases, with 10 bases left between them. The CDR3 protein is CAGGQNQETQYF. Written as DNA, the CDR3 is TGTGCCGGAGGACAGAACCAAGAGACCCAGTACTTC.

J is TRBJ2-6 and V is TRBV15, with 9 bases lining up with TRBD1. Per the germline V gene, CDR1 is LNHNV and CDR2 is YYDKDF (reference sequence). The CDR3 consists of 21 residues. J lost 1 base, V lost 0 bases, and 13 bases had no gene match. The CDR3 loop reads CATSRDTVRTGERSGANVLTF. For the CDR3, the DNA is TGTGCCACCAGCAGAGATACCGTCCGGACAGGGGAAAGGTCTGGGGCCAACGTCCTGACTTTC.

This clone was picked up a small number of times. This sequence joins TRBV7-3 and TRBJ2-2; 7 nucleotides agree with TRBD1. Per the germline V gene, CDR1 is SGHTA and CDR2 is FQGTGA. V was clipped by 5 bases and J by 6 bases; unmatched bases: 9. The CDR3 consists of 15 residues. The CDR3 spells CASSPRQGPAGELFF. Written as DNA, the CDR3 is TGTGCCAGCAGCCCTAGACAGGGCCCGGCCGGGGAGCTGTTTTTT.

A single count supports this clone. This sequence joins TRBV29-1 and TRBJ1-2, with unresolved D. The CDR3 length is 14 residues. Deletions cut 2 bases from V and 4 bases from J, with 14 bases between. CDR1 and CDR2 from the germline V gene are SQVTM and ANQGSEA. This CDR3 is CSVEIRYGPYGYTF. In DNA, the CDR3 is TGCAGCGTTGAAATTCGATATGGGCCCTATGGCTACACCTTC.

J is TRBJ2-5 and V is TRBV5-1; 7 bases match TRBD1. The end of the DNA fits TRBJ2-7 better, so the J call may be wrong. Germline assignment: CDR1 SGHRS and CDR2 YFSETQ. The CDR3 covers 13 residues. In DNA form, the CDR3 reads TGCGCCAGCAGCACCACAGGGGTCAACGAGCAGTACTTC. Protein: CASSTTGVNEQYF.

This chain links TRBV9 with TRBJ2-7; TRBD1 might be the D (5 bases). CDR1 and CDR2 (germline): SGDLS, YYNGEE. The CDR3 is made up of 13 amino acids. Trimming removed 0 bases at V and 4 bases at J, with 8 bases between. The CDR3 protein is CASSVAPGYEQYF. In nucleotides, the CDR3 is TGTGCCAGCAGCGTAGCTCCAGGGTACGAGCAGTACTTC.

V gene TRBV30 combines with J gene TRBJ1-1, with TRBD1 as a possible D gene (6 bases). Germline CDR1 is GTSNPN and CDR2 is SVGIG (reference sequence). Trimming took off 8 bases at V and 4 bases at J, with 11 bases between the two ends. This CDR3 region has 11 residues. CDR3 residues: CAGGFGTEAFF. As DNA, the CDR3 is TGTGCCGGGGGCTTTGGCACTGAAGCTTTCTTT. Full variable domain (remainder filled in from reference TRBV30 and TRBJ1-1): SQTIHQWPATLVQPVGSPLSLECTVEGTSNPNLYWYRQAAGRGLQLLFYSVGIGQISSEVPQNLSASRPQDRQFILSSKKLLLSDSGFYLCAGGFGTEAFFGQGTRLTVV.

The V gene is TRBV4-3, the J gene TRBJ2-7, with 10 positions matching TRBD2. The germline gives CDR1 LGHNA, CDR2 YSLEER. Trimming at V came to 0 bases and at J to 4 bases, leaving 3 bases not matched to a gene. The CDR3 extends over 15 amino acids. This CDR3 reads CASSQEGTSDYEQYF. The CDR3 DNA follows: TGCGCCAGCAGCCAAGAAGGGACTAGCGATTACGAGCAGTACTTC.

The V gene is TRBV6-5, the J gene TRBJ2-6; D ambiguous. The CDR3 length is 15 residues. Germline lookup yields CDR1 MNHEY and CDR2 SVGAGI. V lost 10 bases and J 1 base, leaving 14 bases between the germline ends. The CDR3 DNA reads TGTGCCACTACAAAGAGCGATTCTGGGGCCAACGTCCTGACTTTC. It is translated as CATTKSDSGANVLTF.

There are a few counts of this clone. The chain joins TRBV5-6 to TRBJ1-3, with D hard to call. The CDR3 loop spans 15 amino acids. CDR1 is SGHDT and CDR2 is YYEEEE in the germline V gene. With 0 bases removed from V and 0 bases from J, the gap between germline ends came to 7 bases. CDR3 in DNA: TGTGCCAGCAGCTTGGGGCCCAGCTCTGGAAACACCATATATTTT. Translating gives CASSLGPSSGNTIYF.

The chain employs TRBV29-1 and TRBJ1-2, with 9 bases fitting TRBD1. The CDR3 is 13 residues long. V gave up 7 bases and J gave up 6 bases; unmatched junction bases: 9. The germline CDR1 and CDR2 sequences are SQVTM and ANQGSEA. The CDR3 region has the DNA TGCAGCGGCTCCACGGGACAGGGTCATGGCTACACCTTC. Protein product: CSGSTGQGHGYTF.

The chain combines TRBV5-6 with TRBJ1-1; 8 nucleotides agree with TRBD1. The CDR3 runs to 14 residues. J gave up 2 bases and V 4 bases, and 4 bases lay outside the gene matches. The germline V gene has CDR1 SGHDT and CDR2 YYEEEE. The chain's CDR3 is CASSETGVNTEAFF. In DNA form, the CDR3 reads TGTGCCAGCAGCGAGACAGGGGTTAACACTGAAGCTTTCTTT. The full variable domain, its missing parts supplied by reference TRBV5-6 and TRBJ1-1, is DAGVTQSPTHLIKTRGQQVTLRCSPKSGHDTVSWYQQALGQGPQFIFQYYEEEERQRGNFPDRFSGHQFPNYSSELNVNALLLGDSALYLCASSETGVNTEAFFGQGTRLTVV.

Only a few counts were recorded for this clone. This sequence joins TRBV4-2 and TRBJ1-2; 12 positions agree with TRBD1. V gave up 3 bases and J gave up 3 bases; unmatched junction bases: 8. CDR1 and CDR2 (germline): LGHNA, YNFKEQ. The CDR3 runs to 17 residues. CDR3 amino acids: CASSQRGTGGRDYGYTF. CDR3 nucleotide sequence: TGTGCCAGCAGCCAGAGGGGGACAGGGGGCCGTGACTATGGCTACACCTTC.

This clone turned up a few times. The chain has TRBV29-1 and TRBJ2-2; D perhaps matches TRBD2 (6 bases). Germline values: CDR1 SQVTM, CDR2 ANQGSEA. V lost 4 bases to trimming and J lost 1 base, with 10 bases between them. This CDR3 contains 14 residues. CDR3 residues: CSVGHGRNTGELFF. Here the CDR3 DNA reads TGCAGCGTTGGACACGGGAGGAACACCGGGGAGCTGTTTTTT.

The chain carries TRBV5-4 and TRBJ2-4, with a weak D call TRBD1 (7 bases). The CDR3 extends over 15 amino acids. From germline, CDR1 is SGHNT and CDR2 YYREEE (reference sequence). The germline V and J ends were trimmed by 3 bases and 6 bases, with 16 bases remaining between them. CDR3 amino acids: CASSSRVEGANIQYF. CDR3 coding DNA: TGTGCCAGCAGCTCGCGTGTGGAGGGGGCAAACATTCAGTACTTC.

The chain uses TRBV2 and TRBJ2-7; TRBD1 matches at 8 bases. From germline, CDR1 is SNHLY and CDR2 FYNNEI. This CDR3 region has 14 residues. Trimming at V came to 6 bases and at J to 5 bases, leaving 9 bases not matched to a gene. The CDR3 sequence: CASRGQGAIHEQYF. CDR3 DNA sequence: TGTGCCAGCAGGGGGCAGGGGGCGATCCACGAGCAGTACTTC.

V is TRBV5-4 and J is TRBJ2-1; the match to TRBD2 covers 13 bases. Germline V gene lookup returns CDR1 SGHNT and CDR2 YYREEE (reference sequence). Trimming removed 4 bases from V and 4 bases from J; junction bases left unmatched: 5. The CDR3 totals 16 residues. The CDR3 loop reads CASSPGTSGKYNEQFF. The CDR3 DNA reads TGTGCCAGCAGCCCCGGGACTAGCGGGAAGTACAATGAGCAGTTCTTC.

This chain joins TRBV28 and TRBJ1-4; TRBD1 matches 10 bases. The V gene's germline CDR1 is MDHEN and CDR2 SYDVKM. This CDR3 has 15 amino acids. The V segment lost 5 bases and the J segment 5 bases; nucleotides outside the gene matches: 5. The DNA of the CDR3 is TGTGCCAGCAGTCCCGGACAGGGGGGGAATGAAAAACTGTTTTTT. It encodes CASSPGQGGNEKLFF.

In its sample, this clone was seen a few times. The gene calls are TRBV19 and TRBJ1-5, with a possible D match to TRBD1 (5 bases). The germline V gene encodes CDR1 LNHDA and CDR2 SQIVND (reference sequence). The CDR3 sequence is 11 residues long. V was trimmed by 6 bases and J by 11 bases, leaving 11 bases between them. DNA of the CDR3: TGTGCCAGTAGCCAGGGAAAGGCCCAGCATTTT. Amino acids: CASSQGKAQHF.

The chain is built from TRBV9 and TRBJ2-1; a possible D gene is TRBD1 (6 bases). Germline CDR1 SGDLS, CDR2 YYNGEE. Trimming pared 0 bases from V and 9 bases from J, leaving 16 bases between. The CDR3 length is 15 residues. The CDR3 nucleotides read TGTGCCAGCAGCGTAGCCTCCGGACGAGGGGGTGAGCAGTTCTTC. Its translation: CASSVASGRGGEQFF.

This chain connects TRBV4-3 to TRBJ2-7; 12 bases are a match to TRBD2. Germline values: CDR1 LGHNA, CDR2 YSLEER. CDR3 length: 16 amino acids. Germline trimming cut 0 bases from V and 7 bases from J; bases unmatched to any gene: 7. Written as DNA, the CDR3 is TGCGCCAGCAGCCAAGAGTGGCTAGCGGGAGGGGGGGAGCAGTACTTC. Translation: CASSQEWLAGGGEQYF.

Note on this clone: The sample has other DNA sequences that encode this CDR3 too. The chain recombines TRBV29-1 with TRBJ2-5; TRBD1 is a possible D gene (6 bases). This CDR3 comprises 14 residues. Germline loops: CDR1 SQVTM, CDR2 ANQGSEA. CDR3 protein: CSLGAGGLGETQYF. The CDR3 region has the DNA TGCAGTCTGGGGGCAGGAGGCTTGGGAGAGACCCAGTACTTC. The whole variable domain, remainder taken from reference TRBV29-1 and TRBJ2-5, is SAVISQKPSRDICQRGTSLTIQCQVDSQVTMMFWYRQQPGQSLTLIATANQGSEATYESGFVIDKFPISRPNLTFSTLTVSNMSPEDSSIYLCSLGAGGLGETQYFGPGTRLLVL.

This clone was observed a few times. The chain links TRBV5-8 to TRBJ1-1, with TRBD1 matching over 10 bases. This CDR3 has 17 residues. V lost 3 bases to trimming and J lost 4 bases; unmatched junction nucleotides: 12. Germline values: CDR1 SGHTS, CDR2 YDEGEE. The CDR3 here is CASSYRRDRGRGTEAFF. The CDR3 nucleotides are TGTGCCAGCAGCTACCGCCGGGACAGGGGACGGGGCACTGAAGCTTTCTTT.

The J gene is TRBJ2-7, the V gene TRBV4-2, with D possibly being TRBD2 (6 bases). Per germline, CDR1 LGHNA and CDR2 YNFKEQ. V lost 0 bases and J lost 2, with 14 bases in between. The CDR3 runs to 16 residues. This CDR3 is CASSQDAASAPYEQYF. For the CDR3, the DNA is TGTGCCAGCAGCCAAGACGCGGCTAGCGCCCCCTACGAGCAGTACTTC.

The V call is TRBV5-6, the J call TRBJ1-1; TRBD1 might be the D (6 bases). CDR1 and CDR2 from the germline V gene are SGHDT and YYEEEE. The V and J ends lost 2 bases and 5 bases respectively, with 22 bases between them. This CDR3 contains 17 residues. The CDR3 DNA is TGTGCCAGCAGCTTAGTTTGGACAGCTGGCAGAAGGACTGAAGCTTTCTTT. This gives the protein CASSLVWTAGRRTEAFF.

This clone was detected once. J is TRBJ2-4 and V is TRBV19; D gene unclear. CDR3 size: 16 residues. The germline gives CDR1 LNHDA, CDR2 SQIVND (reference sequence). The V and J ends lost 1 base and 3 bases respectively, with 13 bases between them. The CDR3 here is CASSIGGEGFKNIQYF. As DNA, the CDR3 is TGTGCCAGTAGTATAGGAGGTGAAGGATTCAAAAACATTCAGTACTTC.